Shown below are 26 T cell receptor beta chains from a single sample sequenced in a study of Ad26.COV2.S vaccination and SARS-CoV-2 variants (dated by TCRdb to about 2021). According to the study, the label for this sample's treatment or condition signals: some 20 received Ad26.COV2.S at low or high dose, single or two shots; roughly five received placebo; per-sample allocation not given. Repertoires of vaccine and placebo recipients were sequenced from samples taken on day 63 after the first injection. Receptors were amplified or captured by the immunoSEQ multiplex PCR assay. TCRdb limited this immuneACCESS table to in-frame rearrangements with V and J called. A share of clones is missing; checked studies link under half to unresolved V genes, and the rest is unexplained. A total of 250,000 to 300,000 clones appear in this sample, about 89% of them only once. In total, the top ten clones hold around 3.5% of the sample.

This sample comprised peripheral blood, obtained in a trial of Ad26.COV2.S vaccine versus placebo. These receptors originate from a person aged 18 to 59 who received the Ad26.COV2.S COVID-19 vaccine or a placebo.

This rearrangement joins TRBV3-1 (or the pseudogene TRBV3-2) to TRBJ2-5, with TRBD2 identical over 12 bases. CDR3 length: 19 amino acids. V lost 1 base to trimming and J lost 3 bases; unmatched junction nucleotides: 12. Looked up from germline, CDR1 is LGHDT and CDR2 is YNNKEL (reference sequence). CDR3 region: CASSQGTSGKKWEEETQYF. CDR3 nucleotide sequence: TGTGCCAGCAGCCAAGGGACTAGCGGGAAAAAATGGGAGGAAGAGACCCAGTACTTC.

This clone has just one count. The CDR3 nucleotides read TGTGCCAGCAGCGCGGGACTAGCGGGGTCCAGCTCCTACGAGCAGTACTTC. It yields the protein CASSAGLAGSSSYEQYF. The chain couples TRBV7-6 to TRBJ2-7, with 13 bases identical to TRBD2. The J segment lost 0 bases and the V segment lost 5 bases, leaving 7 bases of the junction unmatched. The CDR3 sequence is 17 residues long. Germline V CDR1 and CDR2: SGHVS, FNYEAQ.

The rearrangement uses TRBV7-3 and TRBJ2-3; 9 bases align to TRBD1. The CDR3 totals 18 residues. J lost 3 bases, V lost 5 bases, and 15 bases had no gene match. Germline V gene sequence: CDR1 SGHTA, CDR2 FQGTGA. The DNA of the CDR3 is TGTGCCAGCAGCCGGTCAGGGACCGGGACAGGGTTTACAGATACGCAGTATTTT. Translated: CASSRSGTGTGFTDTQYF.

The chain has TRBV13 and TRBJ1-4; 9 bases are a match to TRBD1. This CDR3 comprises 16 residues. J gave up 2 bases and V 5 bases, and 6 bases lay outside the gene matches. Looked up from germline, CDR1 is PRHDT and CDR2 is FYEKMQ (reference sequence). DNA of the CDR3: TGTGCCAGCAGCAAAGGAACAGGGGGCACTAATGAAAAACTGTTTTTT. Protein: CASSKGTGGTNEKLFF.

In nucleotides, the CDR3 is TGTGCCAGCAGCGTAGGGGACCATAGCAATCAGCCCCAGCATTTT. Protein product: CASSVGDHSNQPQHF. The J gene is TRBJ1-5, the V gene TRBV9; TRBD1 might be the D (5 bases). The CDR3 extends over 15 amino acids. Looked up from germline, CDR1 is SGDLS and CDR2 is YYNGEE. V was trimmed by 0 bases and J by 0 bases, leaving 7 bases between them.

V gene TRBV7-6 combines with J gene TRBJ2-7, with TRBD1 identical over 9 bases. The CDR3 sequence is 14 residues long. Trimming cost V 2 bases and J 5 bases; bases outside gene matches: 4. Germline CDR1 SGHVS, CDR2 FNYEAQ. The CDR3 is CASSLNRGQDEQYF. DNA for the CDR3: TGTGCCAGCAGCTTAAACAGGGGGCAGGACGAGCAGTACTTC.

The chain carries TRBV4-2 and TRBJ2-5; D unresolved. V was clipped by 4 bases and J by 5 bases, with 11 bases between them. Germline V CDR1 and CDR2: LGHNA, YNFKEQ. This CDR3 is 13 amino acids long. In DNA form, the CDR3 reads TGTGCCAGCAGCCGCCTGATGGGGGAGACCCAGTACTTC. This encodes CASSRLMGETQYF.

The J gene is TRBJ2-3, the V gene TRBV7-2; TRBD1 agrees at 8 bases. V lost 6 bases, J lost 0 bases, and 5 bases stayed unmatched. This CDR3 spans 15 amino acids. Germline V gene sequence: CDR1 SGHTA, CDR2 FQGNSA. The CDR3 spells CASRPGQGSTDTQYF. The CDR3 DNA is TGTGCCAGCAGACCCGGACAGGGAAGCACAGATACGCAGTATTTT. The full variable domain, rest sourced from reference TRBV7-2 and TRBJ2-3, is GAGVSQSPSNKVTEKGKDVELRCDPISGHTALYWYRQSLGQGLEFLIYFQGNSAPDKSGLPSDRFSAERTGGSVSTLTIQRTQQEDSAVYLCASRPGQGSTDTQYFGPGTRLTVL.

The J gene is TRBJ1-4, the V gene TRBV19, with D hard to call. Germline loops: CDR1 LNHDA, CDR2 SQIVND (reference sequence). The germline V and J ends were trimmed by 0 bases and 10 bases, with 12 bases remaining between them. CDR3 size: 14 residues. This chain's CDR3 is CASSIEVPLRKLFF. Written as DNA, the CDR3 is TGTGCCAGTAGTATAGAGGTTCCGCTAAGAAAACTGTTTTTT. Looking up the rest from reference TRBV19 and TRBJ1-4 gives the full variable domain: DGGITQSPKYLFRKEGQNVTLSCEQNLNHDAMYWYRQDPGQGLRLIYYSQIVNDFQKGDIAEGYSVSREKKESFPLTVTSAQKNPTAFYLCASSIEVPLRKLFFGSGTQLSVL.

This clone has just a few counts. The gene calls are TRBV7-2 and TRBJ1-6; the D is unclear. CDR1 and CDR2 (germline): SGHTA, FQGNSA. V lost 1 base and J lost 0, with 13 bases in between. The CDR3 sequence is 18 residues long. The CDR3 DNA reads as TGTGCCAGCAGCTTAGACCCCTACGGAAGCTCCTATAATTCACCCCTCCACTTT. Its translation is CASSLDPYGSSYNSPLHF. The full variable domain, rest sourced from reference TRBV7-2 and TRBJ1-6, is GAGVSQSPSNKVTEKGKDVELRCDPISGHTALYWYRQSLGQGLEFLIYFQGNSAPDKSGLPSDRFSAERTGGSVSTLTIQRTQQEDSAVYLCASSLDPYGSSYNSPLHFGNGTRLTVT.

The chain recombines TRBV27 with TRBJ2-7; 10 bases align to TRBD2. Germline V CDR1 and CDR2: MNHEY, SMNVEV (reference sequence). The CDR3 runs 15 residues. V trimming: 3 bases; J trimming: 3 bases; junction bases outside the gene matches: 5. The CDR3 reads CASSFQREGLYEQYF. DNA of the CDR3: TGTGCCAGCAGTTTCCAGCGGGAGGGCCTCTACGAGCAGTACTTC.

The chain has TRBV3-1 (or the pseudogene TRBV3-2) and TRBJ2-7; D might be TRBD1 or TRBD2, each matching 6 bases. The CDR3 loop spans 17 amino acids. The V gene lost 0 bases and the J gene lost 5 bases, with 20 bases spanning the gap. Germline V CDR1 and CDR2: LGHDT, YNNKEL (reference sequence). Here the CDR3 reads CASSQEGGVAGRNEQYF. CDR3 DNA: TGTGCCAGCAGCCAAGAAGGGGGAGTGGCGGGACGGAACGAGCAGTACTTC.

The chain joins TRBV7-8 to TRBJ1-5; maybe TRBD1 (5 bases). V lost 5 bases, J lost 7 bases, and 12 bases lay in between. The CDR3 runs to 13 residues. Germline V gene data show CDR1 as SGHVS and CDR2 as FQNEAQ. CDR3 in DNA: TGTGCCAGCAGCGAAGAAGGGGCACAGCCCCAGCATTTT. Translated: CASSEEGAQPQHF.

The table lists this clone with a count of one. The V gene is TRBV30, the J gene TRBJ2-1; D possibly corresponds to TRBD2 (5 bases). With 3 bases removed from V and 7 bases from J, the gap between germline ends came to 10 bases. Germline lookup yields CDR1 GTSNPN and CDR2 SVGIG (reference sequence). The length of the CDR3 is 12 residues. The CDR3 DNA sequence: TGTGCCTGGAGAAATGCGGGTAATGAGCAGTTCTTC. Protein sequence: CAWRNAGNEQFF.

CDR3 amino acids: CASSLRQGGSADTQYF. CDR3 sequence (DNA): TGTGCCAGCAGCTTACGGCAGGGAGGGAGCGCAGATACGCAGTATTTT. The chain employs TRBV7-8 and TRBJ2-3, with 7 bases identical to TRBD2. The germline CDR1 and CDR2 sequences are SGHVS and FQNEAQ. With V trimmed by 2 bases and J by 4 bases, 9 bases remained unmatched. The CDR3 has 16 amino acids.

The CDR3 spells CASSEWAGGRSYEQYF. CDR3 in DNA: TGTGCCAGCAGTGAATGGGCCGGGGGAAGGTCCTACGAGCAGTACTTC. The chain recombines TRBV2 with TRBJ2-7, with D maybe TRBD2 (6 bases). Trimming shortened V by 2 bases and J by 1 base, and 15 bases separated the two germline ends. The CDR3 has 16 amino acids. CDR1 is SNHLY and CDR2 is FYNNEI in the germline V gene.

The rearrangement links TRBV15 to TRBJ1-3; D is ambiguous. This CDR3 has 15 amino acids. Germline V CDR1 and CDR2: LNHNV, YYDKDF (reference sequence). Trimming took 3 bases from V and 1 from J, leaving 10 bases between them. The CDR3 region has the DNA TGTGCCACCAGCAGGGGTATCGGGTCTGGAAACACCATATATTTT. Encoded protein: CATSRGIGSGNTIYF. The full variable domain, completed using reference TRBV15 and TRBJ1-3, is DAMVIQNPRYQVTQFGKPVTLSCSQTLNHNVMYWYQQKSSQAPKLLFHYYDKDFNNEADTPDNFQSRRPNTSFCFLDIRSPGLGDTAMYLCATSRGIGSGNTIYFGEGSWLTVV.

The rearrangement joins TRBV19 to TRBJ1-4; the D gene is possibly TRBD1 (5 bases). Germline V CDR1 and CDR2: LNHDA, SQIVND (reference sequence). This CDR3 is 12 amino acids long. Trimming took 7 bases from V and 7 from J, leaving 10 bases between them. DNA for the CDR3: TGTGCCAGTACAGGGAGACCTGAAAAACTGTTTTTT. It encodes CASTGRPEKLFF.

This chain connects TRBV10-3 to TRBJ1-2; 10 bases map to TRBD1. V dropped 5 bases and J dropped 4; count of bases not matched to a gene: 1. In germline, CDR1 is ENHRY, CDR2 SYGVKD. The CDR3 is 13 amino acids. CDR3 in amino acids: CAISRQGAYGYTF. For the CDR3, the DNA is TGTGCCATCAGTCGACAGGGGGCCTATGGCTACACCTTC.

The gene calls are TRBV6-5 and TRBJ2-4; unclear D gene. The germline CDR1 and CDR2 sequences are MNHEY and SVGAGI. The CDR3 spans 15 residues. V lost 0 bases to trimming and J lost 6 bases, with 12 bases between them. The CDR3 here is CASSYSTQAGNIQYF. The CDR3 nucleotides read TGTGCCAGCAGTTACTCGACCCAGGCTGGAAACATTCAGTACTTC.

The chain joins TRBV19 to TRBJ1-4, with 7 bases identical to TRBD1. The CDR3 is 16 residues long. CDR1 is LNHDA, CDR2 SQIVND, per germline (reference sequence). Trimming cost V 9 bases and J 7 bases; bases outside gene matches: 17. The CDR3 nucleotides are TGTGCCAGCGTCCCACAGGGGAGTTTGTTAGGTGAAAAACTGTTTTTT. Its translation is CASVPQGSLLGEKLFF.

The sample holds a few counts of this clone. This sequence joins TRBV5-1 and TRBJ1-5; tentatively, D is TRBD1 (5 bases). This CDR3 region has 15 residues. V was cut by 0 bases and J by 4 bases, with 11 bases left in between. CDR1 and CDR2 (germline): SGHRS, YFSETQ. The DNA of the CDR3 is TGCGCCAGCAGCTTGGAAGGGGCGGAGAATCAGCCCCAGCATTTT. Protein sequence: CASSLEGAENQPQHF.

DNA of the CDR3: TGTGCCAGCAGCTTCGGACAGGGAACCGGGGAGCTGTTTTTT. The encoded protein is CASSFGQGTGELFF. The chain uses TRBV7-9 and TRBJ2-2; 8 bases align to TRBD1. This CDR3 has 14 residues. Trimming took 3 bases from V and 5 from J; bases not matched to a gene: 2. CDR1 and CDR2 from the germline V gene are SEHNR and FQNEAQ (reference sequence). Drawing the rest from reference TRBV7-9 and TRBJ2-2, the complete variable domain is DTGVSQNPRHKITKRGQNVTFRCDPISEHNRLYWYRQTLGQGPEFLTYFQNEAQLEKSRLLSDRFSAERPKGSFSTLEIQRTEQGDSAMYLCASSFGQGTGELFFGEGSRLTVL.

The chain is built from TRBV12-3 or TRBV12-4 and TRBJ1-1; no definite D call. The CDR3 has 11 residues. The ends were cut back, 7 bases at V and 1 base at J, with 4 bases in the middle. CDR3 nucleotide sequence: TGTGCCAGCAAGCAGAACACTGAAGCTTTCTTT. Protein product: CASKQNTEAFF.

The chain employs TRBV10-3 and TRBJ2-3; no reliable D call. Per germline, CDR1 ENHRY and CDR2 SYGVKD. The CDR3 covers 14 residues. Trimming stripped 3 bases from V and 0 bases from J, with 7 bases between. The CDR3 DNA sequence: TGTGCCATCAGTGATACGACTAGCACAGATACGCAGTATTTT. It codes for CAISDTTSTDTQYF.

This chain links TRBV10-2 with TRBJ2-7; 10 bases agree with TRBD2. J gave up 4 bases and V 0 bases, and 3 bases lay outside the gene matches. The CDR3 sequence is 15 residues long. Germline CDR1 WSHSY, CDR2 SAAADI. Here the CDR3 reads CASSESRLAGYEQYF. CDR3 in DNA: TGCGCCAGCAGTGAGTCAAGACTAGCGGGTTACGAGCAGTACTTC.